This passage covers 27 T cell receptor beta chains from one sample sequenced in a study of T cell repertoires in cytomegalovirus infection. One entry per CDR3 protein, called by TCRdb with MiXCR from the reads. Here the sample spans 150,000 to 190,000 distinct CDR3 sequences, around a quarter being singletons. Sequenced: PBMCs. These receptors were collected from a human donor in good health (CMV status not recorded). Some clones in this sample may be carry-over from other donors' samples.

The table lists this clonotype with a few counts. V usage is TRBV12-3 or TRBV12-4 and J usage is TRBJ1-2, with 8 bases identical to TRBD1. The CDR3 covers 15 residues. V trimming: 5 bases; J trimming: 5 bases; junction bases outside the gene matches: 10. The CDR3 spells CASSRSGTGQYGYTF. The CDR3 coding sequence is TGTGCCAGCAGTCGATCCGGGACAGGACAGTATGGCTACACCTTC.

The rearrangement links TRBV7-9 to TRBJ2-7; 7 bases are shared with TRBD2. Losses at the gene ends were 3 bases for V and 3 bases for J; bases not matched to a gene: 14. Per germline, CDR1 SEHNR and CDR2 FQNEAQ (reference sequence). The CDR3 runs to 17 residues. The CDR3 bases are TGTGCCAGCAGCTTTGATGGGGGGGACCACTTCGACTACGAGCAGTACTTC. Its protein is CASSFDGGDHFDYEQYF.

This clonotype was counted only a few times. The chain combines TRBV3-1 with TRBJ1-2; TRBD1 might be the D (6 bases). Per the germline V gene, CDR1 is LGHDT and CDR2 is YNNKEL (reference sequence). CDR3 length equals 14 residues. V was pared by 1 base and J by 7 bases, with 13 bases between. This CDR3 reads CASSQGTVTGGYTF. In DNA, the CDR3 is TGTGCCAGCAGCCAAGGGACAGTGACGGGTGGCTACACCTTC.

The chain is built from TRBV7-3 and TRBJ2-7; 7 bases agree with TRBD1. Germline lookup yields CDR1 SGHTA and CDR2 FQGTGA. With 8 bases clipped from V and 5 bases from J, the junction kept 18 bases outside the gene matches. The CDR3 loop spans 16 amino acids. The CDR3 loop is CASRRLCLTGIHEQYF. The CDR3 DNA is TGTGCCAGCCGACGCCTGTGTCTGACAGGGATCCACGAGCAGTACTTC.

There are many counts of this clonotype. The chain recombines TRBV6-6 with TRBJ1-6; D might be TRBD1 (5 bases). V shed 10 bases and J shed 5 bases, with 24 bases lying between them. Germline V CDR1 and CDR2: MNHNY, SVGAGI (reference sequence). CDR3 length equals 17 residues. In DNA form, the CDR3 reads TGTGCCACCTTTAGCTCGAACAGGATCAGAGATAATTCACCCCTCCACTTT. Protein: CATFSSNRIRDNSPLHF.

This chain connects TRBV30 to TRBJ1-1, with D hard to call. This CDR3 region has 12 residues. Germline CDR1 and CDR2: GTSNPN and SVGIG (reference sequence). V lost 0 bases and J 3 bases, leaving 5 bases between the germline ends. CDR3 in DNA: TGTGCCTGGAGTGTGGGTCACACTGAAGCTTTCTTT. This translates into CAWSVGHTEAFF.

This clonotype was observed a few times. This rearrangement joins TRBV12-3 or TRBV12-4 to TRBJ2-4, with 10 bases lining up with TRBD1. The CDR3 contains 15 residues. V shed 0 bases and J 8 bases; nucleotides not matched to a gene: 4. The CDR3, as DNA: TGTGCCAGCAGTTTAGCCGACAGGGGGCCGGACATTCAGTACTTC. Protein product: CASSLADRGPDIQYF.

There are a few counts of this clonotype. The chain links TRBV2 to TRBJ1-2, with 8 bases aligning to TRBD1. J lost 7 bases, V lost 4 bases, and 2 bases had no gene match. The CDR3 sequence is 12 residues long. CDR1 and CDR2 from the germline V gene are SNHLY and FYNNEI. CDR3: CASSGQGAGYTF. The CDR3 DNA reads as TGTGCCAGCAGTGGGCAGGGGGCTGGCTACACCTTC.

This clonotype has ten or more counts. The chain links TRBV7-2 to TRBJ2-4; D is unclear. The CDR3 runs to 11 residues. Germline V lookup: CDR1 SGHTA, CDR2 FQGNSA. The V gene lost 5 bases and the J gene lost 8 bases, with 7 bases spanning the gap. The CDR3 here is CASSQRDIQYF. The CDR3 nucleotides read TGTGCCAGCAGCCAAAGGGACATTCAGTACTTC.

As DNA, the CDR3 is TGCGCCAGCAGCCAAGGGGGGGCCCTTCCGTCTGGGGCCAACGTCCTGACTTTC. Translation: CASSQGGALPSGANVLTF. V usage is TRBV4-1 and J usage is TRBJ2-6, with D possibly called TRBD1 or TRBD2 (6 bases each). This CDR3 has 18 amino acids. Germline CDR1 MGHRA, CDR2 YSYEKL. V lost 1 base and J lost 1, with 14 bases in between.

This clonotype was seen a few times. The chain employs TRBV7-9 and TRBJ1-2, with a weak D call TRBD1 (5 bases). Trimming removed 4 bases from V and 8 bases from J, with 14 bases in between. The germline CDR1 and CDR2 sequences are SEHNR and FQNEAQ (reference sequence). CDR3 length: 13 amino acids. The CDR3 coding sequence is TGTGCCAGCAGCTCCGGGACGCCGTCGGGCTACACCTTC. This gives the protein CASSSGTPSGYTF.

This clonotype turned up a few times. The gene calls are TRBV28 and TRBJ1-2, with TRBD1 as a possible D gene (6 bases). This CDR3 spans 16 amino acids. V was pared by 6 bases and J by 0 bases, with 17 bases between. Germline V gives CDR1 MDHEN, CDR2 SYDVKM. This CDR3 is CASSLQGRGANYGYTF. Here the CDR3 DNA reads TGTGCCAGCAGCCTACAGGGCCGGGGGGCTAACTATGGCTACACCTTC.

This clonotype was observed many times. J is TRBJ2-5 and V is TRBV4-1, with TRBD1 as a possible D gene (5 bases). This CDR3 comprises 15 residues. Germline loops: CDR1 MGHRA, CDR2 YSYEKL. Trimming took off 1 base at V and 2 bases at J, with 11 bases between the two ends. The CDR3 DNA follows: TGCGCCAGCAGCCAAGTGACAGAGAAACAAGAGACCCAGTACTTC. Residues: CASSQVTEKQETQYF.

About this clonotype itself: The junction and the germline gene differ at one end; a read error may be behind it. V and J are TRBV15 and TRBJ2-5; possibly TRBD2 for D (7 bases). Germline V CDR1 and CDR2: LNHNV, YYDKDF (reference sequence). The CDR3 loop spans 12 amino acids. The CDR3 DNA follows: TGTGCCACCAGCAGAGATCGGGGGAGGGGGATGTTC. Translation gives CATSRDRGRGMF.

In regard to this clonotype: A much larger clone is a single base away; this may be a read error. The chain has TRBV7-2 and TRBJ2-1; TRBD2 agrees at 7 bases. Looked up from germline, CDR1 is SGHTA and CDR2 is FQGNSA. There are 16 residues in the CDR3. The CDR3 protein is CASGLAGAGMFNEQFF. The CDR3 DNA reads TGTGCCAGCGGCTTAGCCGGAGCGGGGATGTTCAATGAGCAGTTCTTC. The full variable domain, with the rest looked up from reference TRBV7-2 and TRBJ2-1, is GAGVSQSPSNKVTEKGKDVELRCDPISGHTALYWYRQSLGQGLEFLIYFQGNSAPDKSGLPSDRFSAERTGGSVSTLTIQRTQQEDSAVYLCASGLAGAGMFNEQFFGPGTRLTVL.

This clonotype was found many times. The chain uses TRBV6-1 and TRBJ1-1; the D gene is possibly TRBD1 (5 bases). The CDR3 totals 14 residues. Germline CDR1 MNHNS, CDR2 SASEGT. V was clipped by 1 base and J by 1 base, with 7 bases between them. CDR3 in amino acids: CASSEERGNTEAFF. CDR3 bases: TGTGCCAGCAGTGAAGAAAGGGGGAACACTGAAGCTTTCTTT.

In the case of this clonotype: A read error may account for a junction end that differs from germline. The chain employs TRBV7-2 and TRBJ2-5; no firm D call. CDR1 SGHTA and CDR2 FQGNSA come from the germline V gene. CDR3 length: 14 amino acids. CDR3 DNA: TGTGCCAGCGGCTTAGCAGGTAGAAAAGAGACCCAGTACTTC. As protein: CASGLAGRKETQYF.

This clonotype was recorded many times. The CDR3, as DNA: TGTGCCAGCAGCATTACAGGGACGGCTGGAAACACCATATATTTT. It codes for CASSITGTAGNTIYF. The rearrangement uses TRBV7-8 and TRBJ1-3; a weak D match, TRBD1 (6 bases). CDR1 is SGHVS and CDR2 is FQNEAQ in the germline V gene. The V end was cut by 5 bases, the J end by 2 bases, with 13 bases between. CDR3 length equals 15 residues.

The chain couples TRBV5-1 to TRBJ2-7, with 9 bases fitting TRBD2. The V gene's germline CDR1 is SGHRS and CDR2 YFSETQ. The CDR3 is 15 residues long. Trimming cost V 4 bases and J 0 bases; bases outside gene matches: 5. CDR3 sequence reads: CASSPGLAGSYEQYF. The CDR3 DNA reads as TGCGCCAGCAGCCCGGGACTAGCCGGCTCCTACGAGCAGTACTTC.

This clonotype was observed a handful of times. This chain connects TRBV28 to TRBJ2-6; D is possibly TRBD1 (6 bases). The germline V gene has CDR1 MDHEN and CDR2 SYDVKM. The V end lost 3 bases, the J end lost 0 bases, and 9 bases lay between the germline ends. This CDR3 spans 16 amino acids. This CDR3 reads CASSFATGSGANVLTF. In nucleotides, the CDR3 is TGTGCCAGCAGTTTTGCGACAGGCTCTGGGGCCAACGTCCTGACTTTC.

The V and J genes are TRBV7-3 and TRBJ2-4; tentative D call: TRBD1 (6 bases). The ends were cut back, 7 bases at V and 0 bases at J, with 19 bases in the middle. The CDR3 totals 17 residues. Looked up from germline, CDR1 is SGHTA and CDR2 is FQGTGA. CDR3 sequence: CASTLPDSLLAKNIQYF. Written as DNA, the CDR3 is TGTGCCAGCACGCTTCCGGACAGCCTCTTAGCCAAAAACATTCAGTACTTC.

Ten or more counts support this clonotype. The chain couples TRBV12-3 or TRBV12-4 to TRBJ2-7, with D uncertain. This CDR3 region has 13 residues. V lost 6 bases to trimming and J lost 7 bases, with 16 bases between them. CDR3 nucleotide sequence: TGTGCCAGCAGCCCTTTTAGTGATTGGGAGCAGTACTTC. This encodes CASSPFSDWEQYF.

As regards this clonotype: The junction and the germline gene differ at one end; a read error may be behind it. The chain employs TRBV4-1 and TRBJ1-6; D ambiguous. In germline, CDR1 is MGHRA, CDR2 YSYEKL. The CDR3 length is 13 residues. In nucleotides, the CDR3 is TGCGCCAGCAGGACCGTTCCGAATTCACCCCTCCTCTTT. The encoded protein is CASRTVPNSPLLF.

The rearrangement uses TRBV20-1 and TRBJ2-7; 10 nucleotides agree with TRBD1. Germline CDR1 and CDR2: DFQATT and SNEGSKA (reference sequence). J gave up 0 bases and V 1 base, and 6 bases lay outside the gene matches. This CDR3 has 16 residues. The CDR3 nucleotides are TGCAGTGCTAGAGGTGGGGGACAGGGGTACTCCTACGAGCAGTACTTC. Protein sequence: CSARGGGQGYSYEQYF.

This clonotype was counted a single time. The V and J genes are TRBV9 and TRBJ1-2; TRBD1 aligns across 11 bases. The CDR3 is 15 amino acids. Germline V lookup: CDR1 SGDLS, CDR2 YYNGEE. Trimming took 4 bases from V and 2 from J; bases not matched to a gene: 4. CDR3: CASSLRTGGNYGYTF. In DNA form, the CDR3 reads TGTGCCAGCAGCCTCCGGACAGGGGGCAACTATGGCTACACCTTC.

The table lists this clonotype with a few counts. The V call is TRBV5-8, the J call TRBJ2-7; D not certain. This CDR3 spans 13 amino acids. Germline loops: CDR1 SGHTS, CDR2 YDEGEE. The germline V and J ends were trimmed by 2 bases and 4 bases, with 10 bases remaining between them. In DNA form, the CDR3 reads TGTGCCAGCAGCTTAACCGACGGGTACGAGCAGTACTTC. This encodes CASSLTDGYEQYF. Based on the CDR3 plus reference TRBV5-8 and TRBJ2-7, the full variable domain is EAGVTQSPTHLIKTRGQQATLRCSPISGHTSVYWYQQALGLGLQFLLWYDEGEERNRGNFPPRFSGRQFPNYSSELNVNALELEDSALYLCASSLTDGYEQYFGPGTRLTVT.

V gene TRBV12-3 or TRBV12-4 combines with J gene TRBJ1-4; no reliable D call. The length of the CDR3 is 14 residues. With 3 bases removed from V and 8 bases from J, the gap between germline ends came to 13 bases. CDR3 sequence reads: CASSFEGRWEKLFF. CDR3 bases: TGTGCCAGCAGTTTTGAAGGGCGTTGGGAAAAACTGTTTTTT.